These T cell receptor beta chains were read from a single sample in a study of shared clonotypes between healthy human individuals. Sequencing was performed with immunoSEQ multiplex PCR; in TCRdb, only in-frame clones are kept and a portion is missing. This table holds about 320,000 clones, around 90% found once. The sequenced sample was memory CD8+ T cells sorted from blood. The receptors were sampled from a man younger than 35 in good health. The CDR3 runs from the conserved cysteine through the conserved F or W. Fields, in order: D gene, clone size, V gene, J gene, CDR3 protein, CDR3 DNA. A D gene is named only where the DNA matches it firmly. Size is stated for part of the rows, as once, few or many counts, or as a class when the clone is expanded.

D gene: -
clone size: -
V gene: TRBV2
J gene: TRBJ1-1
CDR3 protein: CASRVGHLNTEAFF
CDR3 DNA: TGTGCCAGCAGAGTGGGACACCTTAACACTGAAGCTTTCTTT

D gene: -
clone size: -
V gene: TRBV28
J gene: TRBJ1-2
CDR3 protein: CASSLGGPNGYTF
CDR3 DNA: TGTGCCAGCAGTTTAGGGGGCCCAAATGGCTACACCTTC

D gene: -
clone size: -
V gene: TRBV27
J gene: TRBJ2-7
CDR3 protein: CASSLSNGDSYEQYF
CDR3 DNA: TGTGCCAGCAGTTTATCGAATGGCGACTCCTACGAGCAGTACTTC

D gene: -
clone size: once
V gene: TRBV6-5
J gene: TRBJ2-5
CDR3 protein: CASRSGPREETQYF
CDR3 DNA: TGTGCCAGCAGGTCTGGGCCCAGGGAAGAGACCCAGTACTTC

D gene: -
clone size: -
V gene: TRBV10-2
J gene: TRBJ2-7
CDR3 protein: CASSETRARLGEEQYF
CDR3 DNA: TGCGCCAGCAGTGAGACCCGGGCCCGCTTAGGTGAAGAGCAGTACTTC

D gene: TRBD1
clone size: -
V gene: TRBV27
J gene: TRBJ1-1
CDR3 protein: CASSSTGGKTEAFF
CDR3 DNA: TGTGCCAGCAGTTCCACAGGGGGGAAGACTGAAGCTTTCTTT

D gene: -
clone size: -
V gene: TRBV6-1
J gene: TRBJ1-2
CDR3 protein: CASSPQGDYGYTF
CDR3 DNA: TGTGCCAGCAGTCCACAGGGAGACTATGGCTACACCTTC

D gene: -
clone size: -
V gene: TRBV6-5
J gene: TRBJ2-7
CDR3 protein: CASSYSVGQQTYEQYF
CDR3 DNA: TGTGCCAGCAGTTACTCGGTTGGGCAGCAGACCTACGAGCAGTACTTC

D gene: -
clone size: -
V gene: TRBV5-1
J gene: TRBJ2-7
CDR3 protein: CASSPASNYEQYF
CDR3 DNA: TGCGCCAGCAGCCCTGCTAGCAACTACGAGCAGTACTTC

D gene: -
clone size: -
V gene: TRBV4-1
J gene: TRBJ1-1
CDR3 protein: CASSQVGQTEAFF
CDR3 DNA: TGCGCCAGCAGCCAAGTCGGGCAGACTGAAGCTTTCTTT

D gene: -
clone size: once
V gene: TRBV7-2
J gene: TRBJ2-1
CDR3 protein: CASSPRGWNEQFF
CDR3 DNA: TGTGCCAGCAGCCCCCGAGGTTGGAATGAGCAGTTCTTC

D gene: -
clone size: -
V gene: TRBV10-2
J gene: TRBJ1-2
CDR3 protein: CASSEVGLEGTNYGYTF
CDR3 DNA: TGCGCCAGCAGTGAGGTGGGGCTTGAGGGCACTAACTATGGCTACACCTTC

D gene: TRBD2
clone size: -
V gene: TRBV27
J gene: TRBJ2-1
CDR3 protein: CASSSTSGGYNEQFF
CDR3 DNA: TGTGCCAGCAGTTCGACTAGCGGGGGATACAATGAGCAGTTCTTC

D gene: -
clone size: once
V gene: TRBV18
J gene: TRBJ2-2
CDR3 protein: CASSPLRDTNTGELFF
CDR3 DNA: TGTGCCAGCTCACCACTCCGGGACACGAACACCGGGGAGCTGTTTTTT

D gene: -
clone size: -
V gene: TRBV27
J gene: TRBJ2-1
CDR3 protein: CASSPDGSSYNEQFF
CDR3 DNA: TGTGCCAGCAGTCCCGACGGGAGCTCCTACAATGAGCAGTTCTTC

D gene: -
clone size: -
V gene: TRBV7-2
J gene: TRBJ2-7
CDR3 protein: CASSFVSYEQYF
CDR3 DNA: TGTGCCAGCAGCTTTGTCTCCTACGAGCAGTACTTC

D gene: -
clone size: -
V gene: TRBV5-5
J gene: TRBJ2-3
CDR3 protein: CASSGGTAVWIDTQYF
CDR3 DNA: TGTGCCAGCAGCGGCGGGACCGCCGTTTGGATAGATACGCAGTATTTT

D gene: TRBD2
clone size: once
V gene: TRBV9
J gene: TRBJ2-3
CDR3 protein: CASTAGGGTDTQYF
CDR3 DNA: TGTGCCAGCACAGCGGGAGGAGGCACAGATACGCAGTATTTT

D gene: -
clone size: -
V gene: TRBV7-9
J gene: TRBJ2-2
CDR3 protein: CASSSPARAYWELFF
CDR3 DNA: TGTGCCAGCAGCTCTCCGGCGAGGGCCTACTGGGAGCTGTTTTTT

D gene: -
clone size: once
V gene: TRBV30
J gene: TRBJ2-3
CDR3 protein: CAWPKRPGNWADTQYF
CDR3 DNA: TGTGCCTGGCCCAAGCGCCCAGGGAATTGGGCAGATACGCAGTATTTT

D gene: -
clone size: -
V gene: TRBV6-1
J gene: TRBJ1-4
CDR3 protein: CASSEPNGGPDEKLFF
CDR3 DNA: TGTGCCAGCAGTGAACCCAACGGGGGGCCCGATGAAAAACTGTTTTTT

D gene: -
clone size: -
V gene: TRBV18
J gene: TRBJ1-5
CDR3 protein: CASSPEWRVNQPQHF
CDR3 DNA: TGTGCCAGCTCACCAGAATGGCGGGTCAATCAGCCCCAGCATTTT

D gene: -
clone size: once
V gene: TRBV19
J gene: TRBJ1-6
CDR3 protein: CASRLGGAWNSPLHF
CDR3 DNA: TGTGCCAGCAGATTGGGGGGGGCGTGGAATTCACCCCTCCACTTT

D gene: TRBD1
clone size: -
V gene: TRBV6-7
J gene: TRBJ1-4
CDR3 protein: CASNDDRVRIVEKLFF
CDR3 DNA: TGTGCCAGCAACGACGACAGGGTACGTATTGTTGAAAAACTGTTTTTT

D gene: -
clone size: -
V gene: TRBV11-2
J gene: TRBJ2-2
CDR3 protein: CASSDTGSNTGELFF
CDR3 DNA: TGTGCCAGCAGCGATACAGGGTCGAACACCGGGGAGCTGTTTTTT

D gene: TRBD1
clone size: -
V gene: TRBV7-8
J gene: TRBJ1-2
CDR3 protein: CASSPRTGLFYGYTF
CDR3 DNA: TGTGCCAGCAGCCCAAGGACAGGACTTTTCTATGGCTACACCTTC

D gene: TRBD1
clone size: -
V gene: TRBV5-1
J gene: TRBJ2-7
CDR3 protein: CASSLVWTGGYEQYF
CDR3 DNA: TGCGCCAGCAGCTTGGTTTGGACAGGGGGCTACGAGCAGTACTTC

D gene: TRBD2
clone size: few
V gene: TRBV4-1
J gene: TRBJ2-7
CDR3 protein: CASSQLAGGQSSYEQYF
CDR3 DNA: TGCGCCAGCAGCCAACTAGCGGGAGGGCAAAGCTCCTACGAGCAGTACTTC

D gene: -
clone size: -
V gene: TRBV13
J gene: TRBJ2-5
CDR3 protein: CASSLEGFSRETQYF
CDR3 DNA: TGTGCCAGCAGCTTAGAGGGGTTTTCTAGGGAGACCCAGTACTTC

D gene: TRBD1
clone size: -
V gene: TRBV4-3
J gene: TRBJ2-1
CDR3 protein: CASSHAGTGDNEQFF
CDR3 DNA: TGCGCCAGCAGCCATGCCGGGACAGGGGACAATGAGCAGTTCTTC

D gene: TRBD2
clone size: once
V gene: TRBV7-6
J gene: TRBJ2-7
CDR3 protein: CASSFRASGRFREQYF
CDR3 DNA: TGTGCCAGCAGCTTCAGAGCTAGCGGGAGATTCCGCGAGCAGTACTTC

D gene: -
clone size: -
V gene: TRBV29-1
J gene: TRBJ1-1
CDR3 protein: CSVRQGLRTEAFF
CDR3 DNA: TGCAGCGTCCGACAAGGCTTGCGGACTGAAGCTTTCTTT

D gene: -
clone size: -
V gene: TRBV5-1
J gene: TRBJ1-2
CDR3 protein: CASSLGSSYGYTF
CDR3 DNA: TGCGCCAGCAGCTTGGGGTCCAGCTATGGCTACACCTTC

D gene: TRBD1
clone size: -
V gene: TRBV5-1
J gene: TRBJ1-6
CDR3 protein: CASSLAGQGRLSLHF
CDR3 DNA: TGCGCCAGCAGCTTGGCGGGACAGGGGCGGTTGTCCCTCCACTTT

D gene: -
clone size: -
V gene: TRBV5-1
J gene: TRBJ2-1
CDR3 protein: CASRISGRNNEQFF
CDR3 DNA: TGCGCCAGCAGGATTAGCGGAAGAAACAATGAGCAGTTCTTC

D gene: -
clone size: -
V gene: TRBV5-5
J gene: TRBJ1-1
CDR3 protein: CASSLALRLEAFF
CDR3 DNA: TGTGCCAGCAGCTTGGCCTTGAGATTGGAAGCTTTCTTT

D gene: -
clone size: -
V gene: TRBV6-1
J gene: TRBJ1-2
CDR3 protein: CASSDVAAQYPRNYGYTF
CDR3 DNA: TGTGCCAGCAGTGATGTGGCGGCCCAATATCCCCGTAACTATGGCTACACCTTC

D gene: -
clone size: -
V gene: TRBV4-1
J gene: TRBJ2-1
CDR3 protein: CASSRLEMGGHNEQFF
CDR3 DNA: TGCGCCAGCAGCCGTTTGGAGATGGGGGGCCACAATGAGCAGTTCTTC

D gene: -
clone size: once
V gene: TRBV20-1
J gene: TRBJ2-7
CDR3 protein: CSALSYEQYF
CDR3 DNA: TGCAGTGCCCTTAGCTACGAGCAGTACTTC

D gene: -
clone size: -
V gene: TRBV13
J gene: TRBJ2-7
CDR3 protein: CASSSLGEDGDYEQYF
CDR3 DNA: TGTGCCAGCAGCTCGCTGGGGGAGGACGGAGACTACGAGCAGTACTTC

D gene: TRBD2
clone size: -
V gene: TRBV15
J gene: TRBJ2-7
CDR3 protein: CATSPGLAGSQQYF
CDR3 DNA: TGTGCCACCAGCCCCGGACTAGCCGGGTCGCAGCAGTACTTC

D gene: -
clone size: few
V gene: TRBV4-2
J gene: TRBJ2-1
CDR3 protein: CASSQVNEQFF
CDR3 DNA: TGTGCCAGCAGCCAAGTCAATGAGCAGTTCTTC